This T cell receptor beta chain was observed in a study of CXCR3-negative and CXCR3-positive naive CD8 T cells. Study-wide background: The total count of TRB reads reached around 130 million, and each library contributed about 1.5 +/- 0.3 million. Study observations and caveats: Higher TRB CDR3 hydrophobicity marked CXCR3-positive naive cells relative to CXCR3-negative naive cells. Unlike memory cells, which differed, naive CXCR3-negative and CXCR3-positive cells had similar TRBV-TRBJ usage. Both naive subsets showed comparably high diversity, and memory CD8+ cells showed much lower diversity.

cDNA libraries for TRB were generated by 5' RACE incorporating UMI labels. TCRdb re-called the 5' RACE reads and catalogs CDR3 proteins one per entry, DNA excluded. The sample has 140,000 to 150,000 distinct CDR3 sequences. Naive CD8+ T cells showed a CD45RO-CCR7+CD27+CD95- phenotype. Comments on this clonotype: Its specificity is not known.

Germline V gene data show CDR1 as LNHDA and CDR2 as SQIVND (reference sequence). CDR3 length: 14 residues. The V and J genes are TRBV19 and TRBJ2-1; without DNA, the TCRdb call of TRBD2 cannot be checked. Sequencing input: naive CXCR3+ CD8+ T cells from blood. Specified subset: CD45RO-CCR7+CD27+CD95- naive CD8+ T cells expressing CXCR3 (TNR3+). The sequence derives from a human donor in good health. Some clones in this sample may be carry-over from other donors' samples. The CDR3 loop reads CASSLTRGGNEQFF.